Below are 9 T cell receptor beta chains sequenced from a single sample in a study of T cell repertoires in cytomegalovirus infection. TCRdb re-called the reads through MiXCR, storing one row per CDR3 protein. The table shows under 850,000 distinct CDR3 sequences, with less than 40% occurring only once. Sequencing was carried out using PBMCs. These receptors were taken from a human donor in good health (CMV status not recorded). Some clones in this sample may be carry-over from other donors' samples.

This clonotype was detected only a few times. This chain links TRBV28 with TRBJ2-3; tentative D call: TRBD1 (6 bases). Germline V gene data show CDR1 as MDHEN and CDR2 as SYDVKM. Trimming pared 6 bases from V and 5 bases from J, leaving 6 bases between. This CDR3 is 11 amino acids long. The CDR3 DNA reads as TGTGCCAGCAGGGACAGAGATACGCAGTATTTT. Translating it yields CASRDRDTQYF.

The chain combines TRBV11-2 with TRBJ2-1; TRBD2 matches 7 bases. Per germline, CDR1 SGHAT and CDR2 FQNNGV. The CDR3 consists of 16 residues. Trimming took 6 bases from V and 1 from J; bases not matched to a gene: 9. This chain's CDR3 is CASRYRGSLSYNEQFF. Here the CDR3 DNA reads TGTGCCAGCAGGTATCGCGGGAGCCTTTCCTACAATGAGCAGTTCTTC.

This clonotype was recorded only once. The chain has TRBV5-1 and TRBJ2-1, with 13 bases identical to TRBD2. The trim removed 4 bases at V and 4 bases at J, leaving 5 bases unmatched. This CDR3 has 16 amino acids. Germline-derived CDR1 and CDR2 are SGHRS and YFSETQ. The CDR3 sequence is CASSPKTSGGYNEQFF. In nucleotides, the CDR3 is TGCGCCAGCAGCCCAAAGACTAGCGGGGGGTACAATGAGCAGTTCTTC.

The chain carries TRBV10-2 and TRBJ2-5; TRBD2 aligns across 10 bases. Looked up from germline, CDR1 is WSHSY and CDR2 is SAAADI. The CDR3 runs to 17 residues. V lost 6 bases and J lost 5; bases outside the gene matches: 15. The CDR3 here is CASSSGASGGAAETQYF. The CDR3 DNA is TGCGCCAGCAGCTCAGGGGCTAGCGGGGGAGCCGCCGAGACCCAGTACTTC.

This clonotype was seen more than once but under ten times. This sequence joins TRBV25-1 and TRBJ2-4, with D tentatively TRBD1 or TRBD2 (5 bases each). Deletions cut 0 bases from V and 1 base from J, with 16 bases between. The germline gives CDR1 MGHDK, CDR2 SYGVNS. This CDR3 has 18 residues. CDR3 coding DNA: TGTGCCAGCAGTGAATATCCAGGGAGAGGTTCGGCCAAAAACATTCAGTACTTC. As protein: CASSEYPGRGSAKNIQYF. The variable domain in full, completed from reference TRBV25-1 and TRBJ2-4, reads EADIYQTPRYLVIGTGKKITLECSQTMGHDKMYWYQQDPGMELHLIHYSYGVNSTEKGDLSSESTVSRIRTEHFPLTLESARPSHTSQYLCASSEYPGRGSAKNIQYFGAGTRLSVL.

Comments on this clonotype: The CDR3 end shows no conserved phenylalanine or tryptophan, and so a read error is likely. This chain uses TRBV7-9 with TRBJ1-6, with TRBD1 matching over 9 bases. Trimming took 5 bases from V and 7 from J; bases not matched to a gene: 15. This CDR3 is built from 18 residues. The germline V gene has CDR1 SEHNR and CDR2 FQNEAQ (reference sequence). Written as DNA, the CDR3 is TGTGCCAGCAGCCCCCCGCTGTCGGGACAGGGCCCAAATTCACCCCTCCACCGT. Its protein product is CASSPPLSGQGPNSPLHR.

This clonotype was detected a few times. The chain employs TRBV10-3 and TRBJ2-3; 10 bases align to TRBD2. There are 15 residues in the CDR3. J was trimmed by 2 bases and V by 8 bases; bases with no gene match: 7. The germline V gene encodes CDR1 ENHRY and CDR2 SYGVKD. The CDR3 is CAIGGLAAITDTQYF. The CDR3 DNA is TGTGCCATCGGAGGACTAGCGGCAATCACAGATACGCAGTATTTT.

This clonotype has only a few counts. The chain carries TRBV20-1 and TRBJ2-7; D not certain. This CDR3 comprises 12 residues. The germline CDR1 and CDR2 sequences are DFQATT and SNEGSKA (reference sequence). V lost 5 bases and J 4 bases, leaving 12 bases between the germline ends. The CDR3 region is CSASSNGYEQYF. The CDR3 nucleotides read TGCAGTGCTTCATCCAATGGTTACGAGCAGTACTTC.

This chain uses TRBV29-1 with TRBJ2-5; 8 positions agree with TRBD1. V dropped 7 bases and J dropped 5; count of bases not matched to a gene: 15. The germline gives CDR1 SQVTM, CDR2 ANQGSEA. This CDR3 spans 15 amino acids. The CDR3 sequence: CSASTGQGPKETQYF. CDR3 nucleotides: TGCAGCGCCTCAACTGGACAGGGTCCTAAGGAGACCCAGTACTTC.